What follows describes a single T cell receptor beta chain. Its antigen is unknown. The data were obtained in a study of CD8 T cells in ankylosing spondylitis. Study results and caveats: Disease-linked clones, CD8+, were relatively rare in peripheral blood. Disease-linked clones reportedly showed significant enrichment in matched ankylosing spondylitis synovial fluid. Blood of patients with ankylosing spondylitis appeared to be characterized by a TCR beta motif of about eight highly homologous variants.

Generation of TCR beta libraries employed quantitative 5'-RACE incorporating molecular barcodes. TCRdb redid the calling of the 5' RACE reads with MiXCR, one entry per CDR3 protein. In the table there are 650,000 to 800,000 distinct CDR3 sequences, 15% to 20% of which are singletons. V lost 6 bases, J lost 3 bases, and 9 bases lay in between. CDR3 length equals 13 residues. Per germline, CDR1 SNHLY and CDR2 FYNNEI. The rearrangement joins TRBV2 to TRBJ2-1; D might be TRBD1 or TRBD2, each matching 5 bases. The source of this sequence is a male donor with ankylosing spondylitis. Specimen: blood, either unsorted or a sorted T cell fraction (not recorded which). CDR3 sequence reads: CASRGTGYNEQFF. CDR3 nucleotide sequence: TGTGCCAGCAGGGGGACGGGCTACAATGAGCAGTTCTTC.